In its sample, the clone carrying this TCR beta chain was seen many times. The sample comes from a study of regulatory T cells in long-lasting Graves disease. Combining iRepertoire HTBI primers with Arm-PCR of CDR3 regions, the authors built TCR beta libraries. MiXCR was run by TCRdb on the multiplex PCR reads, yielding one entry per CDR3 protein. This table holds 400,000 to 500,000 distinct CDR3 sequences, approximately 14% found once. Specified time point: newly diagnosed GD, antithyroid drugs for less than 3 months. PBMC RNA served as the TCR library source. V lost 2 bases and J 3 bases, leaving 10 bases between the germline ends. This CDR3 is 15 amino acids long. Germline V gene sequence: CDR1 SEHNR, CDR2 FQNEAQ (reference sequence). This sample was also put to use in a study of T cells in Graves' hyperthyroidism and ophthalmopathy. That paper adds: Clinical symptoms, serum thyroxine, TRAb, thyroid ultrasound and orbital computed tomography established diagnosis. An initial round of RT-PCR targeting the TCR CDR3 relied on the HTBI primer set.

The sequencing used peripheral blood mononuclear cells (PBMCs), collected at new diagnosis, from a patient treated with antithyroid drugs. The V and J genes are TRBV7-9 and TRBJ2-2; D unresolved. This clonotype originated in a woman between 45 and 60 years old with Graves disease. DNA for the CDR3: TGTGCCAGCAGCTTATATGCGGACCACACCGGGGAGCTGTTTTTT. Translated: CASSLYADHTGELFF.